This TCR beta chain came from a study of type 1 regulatory T cells. Study information: T-allo10 is a Tr1-enriched, alloantigen-specific CD4 T cell product made in vitro.

TCRdb processed the reads anew with MiXCR; each CDR3 protein has one entry. This sample has approximately 72,000 distinct CDR3 sequences; around 63% occur once, and the top ten carry 7.6%. The V end was cut by 3 bases, the J end by 0 bases, with 11 bases between. The CDR3 length is 14 residues. The germline V gene encodes CDR1 DFQATT and CDR2 SNEGSKA (reference sequence). This clonotype was seen more than once but under ten times. Its antigen is as yet unknown. T-allo10 cells from the graft donor were described as anergic, host-alloantigen-specific, and alloantigen-specific suppressors. This chain joins TRBV20-1 and TRBJ1-1, with a possible D match to TRBD1 (5 bases). This clonotype originated in a human donor in good health. The sequencing input was cultured T cells, either the whole culture or a sorted T cell fraction (not recorded which). Subset in this sample: Tr1-enriched cell product generated in vitro against host alloantigens. This CDR3 is CSASFDRMNTEAFF. CDR3 DNA sequence: TGCAGTGCTAGCTTCGACAGAATGAACACTGAAGCTTTCTTT.